This T cell receptor (beta chain) was identified in a study of T-cell reconstitution after alpha-beta-depleted transplantation in children. Unique molecular identifiers were used in preparing the TCRbeta library. TCRdb reanalysed the PCR reads using MiXCR and keeps one entry per CDR3 protein. The sample records about 610,000 distinct CDR3 sequences, over 9.5% being singletons. This clonotype was seen a handful of times. The V end was cut by 5 bases, the J end by 7 bases, with 23 bases between. The germline V gene has CDR1 SQVTM and CDR2 ANQGSEA. The CDR3 has 15 residues. Specimen: PBMCs from the stem cell graft donor, collected from the stem cell graft. The receptor's source is a human donor who donated a stem cell graft to a child with acute myeloid leukemia. The chain carries TRBV29-1 and TRBJ1-2; D is possibly TRBD1 (5 bases). Here the CDR3 DNA reads TGCAGCGTTCCGGGGGGATCGCGGCCCGGAGGTGGCTACACCTTC. This sequence encodes CSVPGGSRPGGGYTF. Supplemented by reference TRBV29-1 and TRBJ1-2, the full variable domain reads SAVISQKPSRDICQRGTSLTIQCQVDSQVTMMFWYRQQPGQSLTLIATANQGSEATYESGFVIDKFPISRPNLTFSTLTVSNMSPEDSSIYLCSVPGGSRPGGGYTFGSGTRLTVV.